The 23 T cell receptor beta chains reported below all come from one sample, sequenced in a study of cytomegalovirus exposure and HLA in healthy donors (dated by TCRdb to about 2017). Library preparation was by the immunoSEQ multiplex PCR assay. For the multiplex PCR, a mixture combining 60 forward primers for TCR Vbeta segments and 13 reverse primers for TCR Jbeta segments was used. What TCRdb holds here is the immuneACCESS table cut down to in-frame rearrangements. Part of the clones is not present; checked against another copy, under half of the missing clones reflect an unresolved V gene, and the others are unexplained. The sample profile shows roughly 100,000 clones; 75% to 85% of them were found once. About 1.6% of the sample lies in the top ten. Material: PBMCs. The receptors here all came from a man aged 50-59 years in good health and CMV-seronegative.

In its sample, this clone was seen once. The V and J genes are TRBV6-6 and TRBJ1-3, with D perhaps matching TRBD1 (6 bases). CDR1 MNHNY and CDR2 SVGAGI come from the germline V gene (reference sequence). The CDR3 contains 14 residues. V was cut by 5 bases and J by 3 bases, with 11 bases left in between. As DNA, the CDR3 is TGTGCCAGCAGTGGACAGCTTCTTGGAAACACCATATATTTT. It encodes CASSGQLLGNTIYF.

Here the CDR3 DNA reads TGTGCCCGAGGAGACCGCTCCAACTATGGCTACACCTTC. Protein sequence: CARGDRSNYGYTF. V gene TRBV30 combines with J gene TRBJ1-2; no clear D gene. Trimming left V 8 bases short and J 2 bases short, with 15 bases between. This CDR3 contains 13 residues. Germline V gene lookup returns CDR1 GTSNPN and CDR2 SVGIG (reference sequence). Based on the CDR3 plus reference TRBV30 and TRBJ1-2, the full variable domain is SQTIHQWPATLVQPVGSPLSLECTVEGTSNPNLYWYRQAAGRGLQLLFYSVGIGQISSEVPQNLSASRPQDRQFILSSKKLLLSDSGFYLCARGDRSNYGYTFGSGTRLTVV.

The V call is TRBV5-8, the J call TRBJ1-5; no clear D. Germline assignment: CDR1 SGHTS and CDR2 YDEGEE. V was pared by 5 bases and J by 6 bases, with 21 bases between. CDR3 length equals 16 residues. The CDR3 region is CASSQEGVRSSQPQHF. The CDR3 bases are TGTGCCAGCAGTCAGGAGGGAGTCCGCTCGAGTCAGCCCCAGCATTTT. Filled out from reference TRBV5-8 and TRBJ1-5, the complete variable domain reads EAGVTQSPTHLIKTRGQQATLRCSPISGHTSVYWYQQALGLGLQFLLWYDEGEERNRGNFPPRFSGRQFPNYSSELNVNALELEDSALYLCASSQEGVRSSQPQHFGDGTRLSIL.

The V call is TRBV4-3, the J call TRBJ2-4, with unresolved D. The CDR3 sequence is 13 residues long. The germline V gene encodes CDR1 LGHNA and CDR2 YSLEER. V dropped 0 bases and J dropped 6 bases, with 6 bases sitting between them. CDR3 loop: CASSQDRRNIQYF. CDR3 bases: TGCGCCAGCAGCCAAGATCGGAGAAACATTCAGTACTTC.

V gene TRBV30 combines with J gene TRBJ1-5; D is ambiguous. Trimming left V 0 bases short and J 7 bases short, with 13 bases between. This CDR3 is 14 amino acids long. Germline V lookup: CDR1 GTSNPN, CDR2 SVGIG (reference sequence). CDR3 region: CAWSVLMGGQPQHF. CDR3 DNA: TGTGCCTGGAGTGTACTGATGGGAGGACAGCCCCAGCATTTT.

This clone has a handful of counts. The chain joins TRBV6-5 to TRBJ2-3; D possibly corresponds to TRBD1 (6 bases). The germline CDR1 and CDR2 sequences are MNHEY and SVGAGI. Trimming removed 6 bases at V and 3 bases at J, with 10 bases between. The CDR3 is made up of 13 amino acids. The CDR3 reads CASRSTGTDTQYF. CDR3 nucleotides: TGTGCCAGCAGATCCACAGGGACAGATACGCAGTATTTT.

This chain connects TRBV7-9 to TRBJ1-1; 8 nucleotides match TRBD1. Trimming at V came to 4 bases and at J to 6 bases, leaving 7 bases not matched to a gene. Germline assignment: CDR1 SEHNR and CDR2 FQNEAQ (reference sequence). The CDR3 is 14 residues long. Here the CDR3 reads CASSSDRAYAEAFF. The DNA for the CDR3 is TGTGCCAGCAGCTCGGACAGGGCATACGCTGAAGCTTTCTTT.

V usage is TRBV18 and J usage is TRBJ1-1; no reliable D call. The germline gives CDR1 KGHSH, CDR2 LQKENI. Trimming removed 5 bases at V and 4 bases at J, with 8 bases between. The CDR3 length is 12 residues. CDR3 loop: CASSTPSTEAFF. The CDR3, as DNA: TGTGCCAGCTCAACCCCGAGCACTGAAGCTTTCTTT.

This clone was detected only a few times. CDR3 nucleotide sequence: TGCGCCAGCAGCTTGGCGGGACAGGGCTACGAGCAGTACTTC. Its translation: CASSLAGQGYEQYF. The genes are TRBV5-1 and TRBJ2-7; TRBD1 aligns across 9 bases. The CDR3 runs 14 residues. V lost 0 bases and J lost 3; bases outside the gene matches: 1. CDR1 and CDR2 (germline): SGHRS, YFSETQ.

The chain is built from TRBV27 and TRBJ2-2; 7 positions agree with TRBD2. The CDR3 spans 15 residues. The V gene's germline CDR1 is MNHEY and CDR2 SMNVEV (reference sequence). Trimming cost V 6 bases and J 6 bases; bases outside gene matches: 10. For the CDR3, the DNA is TGTGCCAGCAGCGTGGTCCTAGCGGCTTCCGGGGAGCTGTTTTTT. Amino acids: CASSVVLAASGELFF.

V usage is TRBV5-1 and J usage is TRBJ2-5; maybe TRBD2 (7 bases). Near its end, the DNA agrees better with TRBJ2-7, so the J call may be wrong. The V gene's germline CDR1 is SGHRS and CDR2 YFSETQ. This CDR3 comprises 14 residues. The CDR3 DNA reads TGCGCCAGCAGCTTGGACGGGGGGCCCTACGAGCAGTACTTC. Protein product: CASSLDGGPYEQYF.

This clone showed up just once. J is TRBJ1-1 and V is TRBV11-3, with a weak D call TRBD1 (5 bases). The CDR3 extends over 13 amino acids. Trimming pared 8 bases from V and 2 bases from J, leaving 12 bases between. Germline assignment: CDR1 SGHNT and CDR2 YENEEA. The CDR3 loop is CASSLGGNTEAFF. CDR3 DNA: TGTGCCAGCTCCCTCGGGGGTAACACTGAAGCTTTCTTT.

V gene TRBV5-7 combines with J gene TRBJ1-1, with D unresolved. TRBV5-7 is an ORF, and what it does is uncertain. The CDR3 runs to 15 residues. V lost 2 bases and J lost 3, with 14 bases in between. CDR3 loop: CASSFHLREDTEAFF. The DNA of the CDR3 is TGTGCCAGCAGCTTTCACCTAAGGGAGGACACTGAAGCTTTCTTT.

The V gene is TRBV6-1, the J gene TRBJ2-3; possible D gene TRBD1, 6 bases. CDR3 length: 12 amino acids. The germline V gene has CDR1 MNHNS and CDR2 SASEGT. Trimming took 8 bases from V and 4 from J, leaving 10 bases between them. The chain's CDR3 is CASPTGSDTQYF. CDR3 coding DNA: TGTGCCAGCCCTACAGGGTCAGATACGCAGTATTTT.

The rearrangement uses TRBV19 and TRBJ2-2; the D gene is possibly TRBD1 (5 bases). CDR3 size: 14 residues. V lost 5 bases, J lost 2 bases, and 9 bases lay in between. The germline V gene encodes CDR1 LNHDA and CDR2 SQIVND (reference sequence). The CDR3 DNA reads TGTGCCAGTAGTCCTACAGGTAACACCGGGGAGCTGTTTTTT. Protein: CASSPTGNTGELFF.

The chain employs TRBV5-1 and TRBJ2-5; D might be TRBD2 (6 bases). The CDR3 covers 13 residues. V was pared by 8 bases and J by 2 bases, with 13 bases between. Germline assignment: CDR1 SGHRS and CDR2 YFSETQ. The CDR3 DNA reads TGCGCCAGTGCCGGGACTCCACAAGAGACCCAGTACTTC. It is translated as CASAGTPQETQYF.

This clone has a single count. This CDR3 is CASSVHNGASEKLFF. Written as DNA, the CDR3 is TGTGCCAGCAGTGTCCATAATGGTGCGAGTGAAAAACTGTTTTTT. The chain uses TRBV2 and TRBJ1-4; D remains unclear. Germline V gene data show CDR1 as SNHLY and CDR2 as FYNNEI. The CDR3 is made up of 15 amino acids. V shed 4 bases and J shed 7 bases, with 16 bases lying between them.

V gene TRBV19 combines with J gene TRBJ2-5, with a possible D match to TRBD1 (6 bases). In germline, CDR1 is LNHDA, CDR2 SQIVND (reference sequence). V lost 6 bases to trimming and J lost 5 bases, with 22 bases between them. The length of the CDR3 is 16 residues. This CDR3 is CASSPRGQRERETQYF. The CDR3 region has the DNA TGTGCCAGTAGCCCACGCGGACAGAGGGAGAGGGAGACCCAGTACTTC.

In DNA, the CDR3 is TGTGCCATCACTCCGATCAGGATGACCACTGAAGCTTTCTTT. Protein: CAITPIRMTTEAFF. V is TRBV10-3 and J is TRBJ1-1; D unclear. The CDR3 has 14 residues. V lost 7 bases, J lost 4 bases, and 16 bases lay in between. Germline V lookup: CDR1 ENHRY, CDR2 SYGVKD.

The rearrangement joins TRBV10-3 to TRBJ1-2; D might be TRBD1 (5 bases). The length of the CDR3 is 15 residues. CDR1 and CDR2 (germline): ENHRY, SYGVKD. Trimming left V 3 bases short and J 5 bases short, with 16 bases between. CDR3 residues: CAISDHVGQGYGYTF. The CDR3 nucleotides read TGTGCCATCAGTGACCACGTGGGGCAGGGTTATGGCTACACCTTC.

In DNA form, the CDR3 reads TGTGCCAGCAGCCTTTCAACGGGGGAGGAAGGCTACACCTTC. It is translated as CASSLSTGEEGYTF. The chain carries TRBV2 and TRBJ1-2; tentatively, D is TRBD1 (5 bases). The V end lost 6 bases, the J end lost 8 bases, and 19 bases lay between the germline ends. CDR3 length equals 14 residues. Germline V gene data show CDR1 as SNHLY and CDR2 as FYNNEI.

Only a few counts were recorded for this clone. The chain's CDR3 is CASSSANKNTEAFF. CDR3 nucleotides: TGTGCCAGCAGCAGCGCCAACAAGAACACTGAAGCTTTCTTT. This rearrangement joins TRBV2 to TRBJ1-1; D gene ambiguous. This CDR3 comprises 14 residues. Looked up from germline, CDR1 is SNHLY and CDR2 is FYNNEI. V was trimmed by 6 bases and J by 1 base, leaving 12 bases between them.

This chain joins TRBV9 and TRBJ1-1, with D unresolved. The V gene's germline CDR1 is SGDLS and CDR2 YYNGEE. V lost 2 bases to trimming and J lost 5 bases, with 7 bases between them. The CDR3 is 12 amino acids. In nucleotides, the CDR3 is TGTGCCAGCAGCGTTGGAGAGACTGAAGCTTTCTTT. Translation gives CASSVGETEAFF.